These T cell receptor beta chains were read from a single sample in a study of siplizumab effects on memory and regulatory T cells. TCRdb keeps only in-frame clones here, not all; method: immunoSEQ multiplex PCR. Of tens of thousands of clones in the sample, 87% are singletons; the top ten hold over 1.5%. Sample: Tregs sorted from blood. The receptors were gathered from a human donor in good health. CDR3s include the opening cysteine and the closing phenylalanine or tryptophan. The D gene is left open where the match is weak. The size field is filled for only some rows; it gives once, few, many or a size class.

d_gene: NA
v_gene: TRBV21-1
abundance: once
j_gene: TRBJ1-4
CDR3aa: CASSKGDSRGVREKLFF
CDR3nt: TGTGCCAGCAGCAAAGGGGACTCCAGGGGGGTTAGGGAAAAACTGTTTTTT

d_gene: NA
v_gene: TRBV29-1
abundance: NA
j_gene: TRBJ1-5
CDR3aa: CSVGGGANQPQHF
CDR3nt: TGCAGCGTGGGGGGAGGGGCGAATCAGCCCCAGCATTTT

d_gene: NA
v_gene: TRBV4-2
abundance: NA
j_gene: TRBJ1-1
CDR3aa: CASSRITGTGGTEAFF
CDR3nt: TGTGCCAGCAGCCGAATCACCGGGACGGGGGGCACTGAAGCTTTCTTT

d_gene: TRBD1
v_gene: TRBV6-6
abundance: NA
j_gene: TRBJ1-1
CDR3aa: CASSYQGVAEAFF
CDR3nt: TGTGCCAGCAGTTATCAGGGGGTCGCTGAAGCTTTCTTT

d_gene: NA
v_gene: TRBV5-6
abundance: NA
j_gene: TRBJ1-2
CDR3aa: CASSPWGVRYGYTF
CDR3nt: TGTGCCAGCAGCCCGTGGGGGGTTCGGTATGGCTACACCTTC

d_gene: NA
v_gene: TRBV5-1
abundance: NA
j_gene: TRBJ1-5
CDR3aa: CASSLNFIPSGTNQPQHF
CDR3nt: TGCGCCAGCAGCTTGAATTTCATCCCATCAGGGACAAATCAGCCCCAGCATTTT

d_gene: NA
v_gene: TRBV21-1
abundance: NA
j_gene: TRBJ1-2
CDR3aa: CASSKALWGRGSLYGYTF
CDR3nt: NA

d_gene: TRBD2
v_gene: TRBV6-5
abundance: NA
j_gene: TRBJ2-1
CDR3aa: CASNPRAGGNNEQFF
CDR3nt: TGTGCCAGCAACCCAAGGGCGGGGGGAAACAATGAGCAGTTCTTC

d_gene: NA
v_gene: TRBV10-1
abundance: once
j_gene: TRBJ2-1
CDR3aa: CARSVGGEQFF
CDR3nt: TGCGCCAGGTCGGTGGGGGGTGAGCAGTTCTTC

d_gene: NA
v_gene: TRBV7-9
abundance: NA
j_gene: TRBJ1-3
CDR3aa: CASSLGQDFSGNTIYF
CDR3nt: TGTGCCAGCAGCTTAGGCCAGGACTTCTCTGGAAACACCATATATTTT

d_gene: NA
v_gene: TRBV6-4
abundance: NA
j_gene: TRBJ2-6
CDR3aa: CASRDRLEGVVPLSGANVLTF
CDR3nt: TGTGCCAGCAGAGACAGGTTAGAGGGTGTGGTTCCCCTCTCTGGGGCCAACGTCCTGACTTTC

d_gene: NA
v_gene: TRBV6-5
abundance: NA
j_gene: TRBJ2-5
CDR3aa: CATSYRTQETQYF
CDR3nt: TGTGCCACCTCCTACCGAACCCAAGAGACCCAGTACTTC

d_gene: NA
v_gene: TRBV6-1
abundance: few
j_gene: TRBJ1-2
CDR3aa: CASSEAFRGFPF
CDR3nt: TGTGCCAGCAGTGAAGCGTTCCGGGGATTCCCCTTC

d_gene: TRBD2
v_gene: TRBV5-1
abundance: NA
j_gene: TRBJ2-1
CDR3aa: CASSRAAGLAGGNEQFF
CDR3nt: TGCGCCAGCAGCCGAGCCGCGGGACTAGCGGGGGGGAATGAGCAGTTCTTC

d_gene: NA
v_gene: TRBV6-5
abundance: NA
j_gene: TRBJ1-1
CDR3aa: CASRRHPNTEAFF
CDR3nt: TGTGCCAGCAGGAGGCATCCGAACACTGAAGCTTTCTTT

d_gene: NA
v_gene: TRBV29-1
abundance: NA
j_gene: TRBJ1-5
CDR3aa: CSVRAGSNQPQHF
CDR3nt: TGCAGCGTTAGAGCAGGGAGCAATCAGCCCCAGCATTTT

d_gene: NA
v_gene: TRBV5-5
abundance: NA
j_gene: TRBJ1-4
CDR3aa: CASSLTHFLGTGKLFF
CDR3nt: TGTGCCAGCAGCCTGACGCATTTCCTCGGGACGGGAAAACTGTTTTTT

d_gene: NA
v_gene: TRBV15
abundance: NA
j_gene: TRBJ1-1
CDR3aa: CATSRRLQKAFPNTEAFF
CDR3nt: TGTGCCACCAGCAGGAGACTTCAAAAAGCCTTCCCAAACACTGAAGCTTTCTTT

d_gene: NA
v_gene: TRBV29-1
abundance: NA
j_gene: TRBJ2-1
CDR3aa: CSVERFQGPNNEQFF
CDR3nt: TGCAGCGTTGAGCGATTCCAGGGACCGAACAATGAGCAGTTCTTC

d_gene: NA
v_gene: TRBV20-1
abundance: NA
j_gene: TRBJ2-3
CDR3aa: CSALRPDTQYF
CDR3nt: TGCAGTGCCCTACGGCCCGATACGCAGTATTTT

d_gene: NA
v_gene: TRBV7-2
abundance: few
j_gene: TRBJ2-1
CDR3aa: CASSLVGGEQFF
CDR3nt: TGTGCCAGCAGCTTAGTTGGCGGTGAGCAGTTCTTC

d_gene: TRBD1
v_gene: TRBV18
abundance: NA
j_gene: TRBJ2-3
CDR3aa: CASSTPGTANHTQYF
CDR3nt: TGTGCCAGCTCTACCCCCGGGACAGCTAACCATACGCAGTATTTT

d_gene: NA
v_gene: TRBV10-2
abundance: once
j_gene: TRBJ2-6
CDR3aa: CASRGGGATGANVLTF
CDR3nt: TGCGCCAGCAGAGGGGGGGGCGCAACTGGGGCCAACGTCCTGACTTTC

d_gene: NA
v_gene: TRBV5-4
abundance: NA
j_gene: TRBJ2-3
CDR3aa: CASSLTGATDTQYF
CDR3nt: TGTGCCAGCAGCTTGACGGGGGCGACAGATACGCAGTATTTT

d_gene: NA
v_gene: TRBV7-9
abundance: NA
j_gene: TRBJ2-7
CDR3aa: CASRQAAGSEQYF
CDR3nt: TGTGCCAGCAGACAGGCAGCTGGGAGTGAGCAGTACTTC

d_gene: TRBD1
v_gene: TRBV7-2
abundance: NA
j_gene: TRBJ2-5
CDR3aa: CASSLEGGIGETQYF
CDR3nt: TGTGCCAGCAGCTTAGAAGGGGGCATTGGAGAGACCCAGTACTTC